The clone carrying this T cell receptor (beta chain) has more than one count but fewer than ten. V was cut by 6 bases and J by 4 bases, with 18 bases left in between. The CDR3 is made up of 15 amino acids. TCRdb re-called the RT-PCR reads through MiXCR, storing one row per CDR3 protein. The sample records 500,000 to 600,000 distinct CDR3 sequences, about 10% being singletons. This entry is derived from a study of response to subunit inactivated influenza vaccine. The data also belong to a second study, concerning T cells expressing NK-cell markers. Per that paper: TCR beta cDNA was made by 5'RACE template switching with UMIs. Of CD8+ T cells, roughly 1.0-7.0% belonged to dominant NKG2C+ clonotypes in more than five donors.

The origin of this receptor is a man over 45 who received an inactivated influenza vaccine. The sample was PBMCs from blood, taken on the day of vaccination. V and J are TRBV12-3 or TRBV12-4 and TRBJ1-2; D might be TRBD1 (5 bases). The CDR3 here is CASRNVDTLAYGYTF. The CDR3 DNA sequence: TGTGCCAGCAGAAACGTGGACACCCTCGCCTATGGCTACACCTTC.